Listed below are T cell receptor beta chains from one sample, sequenced in a study of blood T cell repertoires in COVID-19. The table came from immunoSEQ multiplex PCR; TCRdb's copy has only in-frame clones and leaves some out. The repertoire has roughly 190,000 clones, around 87% of them found once; the top ten carry around 23%. The sequenced sample was PBMCs or T cells enriched from blood (not recorded which). These receptor sequences come from a woman between 35 and 50 years old in a cohort exposed to, infected with or recovered from COVID-19 (not recorded which). Each CDR3 is given with its conserved first and last residue. D genes are given only for firm matches.

TRBJ2-3,13,TRBV29-1,-,CSGARGTGDTQYF,TGCAGCGGGGCCAGGGGAACCGGAGATACGCAGTATTTT
TRBJ2-4,16,TRBV14,-,CASSHGREGAKNIQYF,TGTGCCAGCAGCCATGGCAGGGAAGGGGCCAAAAACATTCAGTACTTC
TRBJ2-1,15,TRBV7-8,-,CASSLILRGLDEQFF,TGTGCCAGCAGCTTAATCTTGCGGGGCTTGGATGAGCAGTTCTTC
TRBJ1-2,15,TRBV7-2,TRBD1,CASSLTRTGGEGYTF,TGTGCCAGCAGCTTAACTAGGACAGGGGGAGAAGGCTACACCTTC
TRBJ1-6,16,TRBV24-1,TRBD1,CATSVPGQGLNSPLHF,TGTGCCACCAGTGTCCCTGGACAGGGCCTGAATTCACCCCTCCACTTT
TRBJ2-2,15,TRBV7-9,-,CASSLEVVGPGELFF,TGTGCCAGCAGCTTAGAGGTCGTGGGGCCCGGGGAGCTGTTTTTT
TRBJ1-1,13,TRBV12-3/TRBV12-4,-,CASSWSTLTEAFF,TGTGCCAGCAGTTGGTCTACCCTCACTGAAGCTTTCTTT
TRBJ2-5,15,TRBV10-3,-,CAIRNPTGYQETQYF,TGTGCCATCCGGAACCCGACAGGTTACCAAGAGACCCAGTACTTC
TRBJ2-2,15,TRBV23-1,-,CASSAFRGSTGELFF,TGCGCCAGCAGTGCTTTCAGGGGAAGCACCGGGGAGCTGTTTTTT
TRBJ2-1,14,TRBV19,TRBD2,CASAPSGGDNEQFF,TGTGCCAGCGCCCCCAGCGGGGGGGACAATGAGCAGTTCTTC
TRBJ1-2,14,TRBV6-5,-,CASSYGGPFYGYTF,TGTGCCAGCAGTTACGGGGGCCCCTTTTATGGCTACACCTTC
TRBJ1-5,16,TRBV6-1,TRBD1,CASSVRTGIADQPQHF,TGTGCCAGCAGTGTTAGGACAGGGATAGCCGATCAGCCCCAGCATTTT